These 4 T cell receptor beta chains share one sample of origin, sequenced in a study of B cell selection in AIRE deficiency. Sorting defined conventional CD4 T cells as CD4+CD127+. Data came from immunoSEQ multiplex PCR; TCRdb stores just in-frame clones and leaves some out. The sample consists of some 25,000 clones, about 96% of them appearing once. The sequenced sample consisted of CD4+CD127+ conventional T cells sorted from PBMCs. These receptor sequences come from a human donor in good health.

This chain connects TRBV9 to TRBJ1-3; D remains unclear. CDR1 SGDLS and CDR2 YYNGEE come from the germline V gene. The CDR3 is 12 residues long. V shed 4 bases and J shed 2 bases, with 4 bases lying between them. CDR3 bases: TGTGCCAGCAGCATAGCTGGAAACACCATATATTTT. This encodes CASSIAGNTIYF.

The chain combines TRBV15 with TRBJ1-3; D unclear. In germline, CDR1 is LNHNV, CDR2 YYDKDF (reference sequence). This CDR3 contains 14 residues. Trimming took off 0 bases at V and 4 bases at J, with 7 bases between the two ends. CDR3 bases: TGTGCCACCAGCAGAGATCCTGGCGGAAACACCATATATTTT. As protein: CATSRDPGGNTIYF.

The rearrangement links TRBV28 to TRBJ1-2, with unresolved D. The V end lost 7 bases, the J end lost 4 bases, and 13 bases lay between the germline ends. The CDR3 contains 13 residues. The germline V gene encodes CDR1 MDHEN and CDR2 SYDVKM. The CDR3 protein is CASIDGRLYGYTF. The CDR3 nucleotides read TGTGCCAGCATCGATGGCAGACTCTATGGCTACACCTTC.

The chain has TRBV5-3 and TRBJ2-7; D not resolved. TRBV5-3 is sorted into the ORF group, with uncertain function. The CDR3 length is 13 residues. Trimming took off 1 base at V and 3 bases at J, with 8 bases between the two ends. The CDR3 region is CARSLSSNYEQYF. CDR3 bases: TGTGCCAGAAGCTTGAGCTCTAACTACGAGCAGTACTTC.